The next 15 T cell receptor beta chains were all read from a single sample in a study of low-dose radiotherapy and immunotherapy resistance in tumors. Time point specified: before trial treatment. With TRAV- and TRBV-specific primers, first-strand cDNA was made, covering the alpha and beta chains. TCR amplification used about 18 PCR cycles, a constant-region primer and a V-primer adapter. MiXCR, run by TCRdb on the reads, gives a single entry per CDR3 protein. The data contain 75,000 to 95,000 distinct CDR3 sequences, under 10% of them singletons. Sample: PBMCs, taken before treatment. Receptors originate from a male donor with prostate cancer.

This clonotype was recorded at least ten times. This rearrangement joins TRBV4-1 to TRBJ2-5; D is perhaps TRBD2 (6 bases). V dropped 0 bases and J dropped 4 bases, with 18 bases sitting between them. The CDR3 runs to 17 residues. Germline values: CDR1 MGHRA, CDR2 YSYEKL. CDR3 in DNA: TGCGCCAGCAGCCAAGAAACCCCCGGCGGGGTCGGAGAGACCCAGTACTTC. It specifies CASSQETPGGVGETQYF.

This clonotype was seen many times. V usage is TRBV12-3 or TRBV12-4 and J usage is TRBJ2-1, with a possible D match to TRBD2 (5 bases). This CDR3 contains 15 residues. V gave up 4 bases and J gave up 4 bases, with 14 bases separating them. The CDR3 DNA sequence: TGTGCCAGCAGTTCCACGGGGTCAGAGTACAATGAGCAGTTCTTC. This translates into CASSSTGSEYNEQFF.

There are many counts of this clonotype. CDR3 loop: CASSLGTGLDVTDTQYF. For the CDR3, the DNA is TGTGCCAGCAGTTTAGGGACAGGGCTGGACGTTACAGATACGCAGTATTTT. J is TRBJ2-3 and V is TRBV27; TRBD1 matches 9 bases. V was pared by 2 bases and J by 3 bases, with 9 bases of the junction left unmatched. CDR3 length equals 17 residues. The germline V gene has CDR1 MNHEY and CDR2 SMNVEV (reference sequence).

The chain uses TRBV6-8 and TRBJ1-1; 9 nucleotides line up with TRBD1. The CDR3 contains 15 residues. V dropped 7 bases and J dropped 13; count of bases not matched to a gene: 19. In germline, CDR1 is MNHGY, CDR2 SAAAGT. The CDR3 region has the DNA TGTGCCAGCACCGATGGGACAGGGTCGACCACTGAAAATTTCTTT. Translating gives CASTDGTGSTTENFF.

This clonotype was counted many times. The chain links TRBV20-1 to TRBJ2-7; a possible D gene is TRBD1 (6 bases). The CDR3 has 14 amino acids. The V gene's germline CDR1 is DFQATT and CDR2 SNEGSKA (reference sequence). The V end lost 5 bases, the J end lost 0 bases, and 14 bases lay between the germline ends. CDR3 sequence reads: CSADDRRSSYEQYF. CDR3 sequence (DNA): TGCAGTGCTGACGACAGGAGAAGCTCCTACGAGCAGTACTTC.

This clonotype was seen many times. The chain combines TRBV5-6 with TRBJ2-2; TRBD1 matches 7 bases. J gave up 4 bases and V 4 bases, and 13 bases lay outside the gene matches. Germline V gene sequence: CDR1 SGHDT, CDR2 YYEEEE. The CDR3 has 17 residues. Here the CDR3 reads CASSLKPTGSPTGELFF. CDR3 coding DNA: TGTGCCAGCAGCCTGAAACCGACAGGGAGTCCCACCGGGGAGCTGTTTTTT.

In its sample, this clonotype was seen many times. The chain joins TRBV29-1 to TRBJ1-4, with a weak D call TRBD1 (6 bases). CDR1 SQVTM and CDR2 ANQGSEA come from the germline V gene. This CDR3 comprises 9 residues. The CDR3 is CRGGRGNFF. CDR3 bases: TGCAGGGGGGGCAGGGGTAATTTTTTT.

This clonotype came up many times. This sequence joins TRBV6-2 or TRBV6-3 and TRBJ2-1; no reliable D call. Trimming took 2 bases from V and 9 from J, leaving 11 bases between them. The CDR3 contains 13 residues. Germline V gene sequence: CDR1 MNHEY, CDR2 SVGEGT. DNA of the CDR3: TGTGCCAGCAGTTACATGGCTGCCGGTGAGCAGTTCTTC. Amino acids: CASSYMAAGEQFF.

In its sample, this clonotype was seen many times. The chain uses TRBV7-2 and TRBJ2-3, with TRBD1 as a possible D gene (5 bases). CDR1 and CDR2 from the germline V gene are SGHTA and FQGNSA. V lost 3 bases to trimming and J lost 2 bases, with 12 bases between them. The CDR3 loop spans 15 amino acids. The CDR3 DNA reads as TGTGCCAGCAGCTTTTCAGGGTTGGCCACAGATACGCAGTATTTT. Protein sequence: CASSFSGLATDTQYF.

This clonotype has just a few counts. This rearrangement joins TRBV20-1 to TRBJ1-5; D gene ambiguous. Germline loops: CDR1 DFQATT, CDR2 SNEGSKA (reference sequence). The CDR3 extends over 12 amino acids. V lost 6 bases to trimming and J lost 0 bases, with 6 bases between them. The CDR3 sequence: CSAGRSNQPQHF. CDR3 in DNA: TGCAGTGCCGGTCGTAGCAATCAGCCCCAGCATTTT.

This clonotype was counted many times. V usage is TRBV28 and J usage is TRBJ1-6; 8 bases match TRBD1. From germline, CDR1 is MDHEN and CDR2 SYDVKM. V trimming: 6 bases; J trimming: 0 bases; junction bases outside the gene matches: 4. The CDR3 is 16 amino acids. CDR3 sequence: CASSTGGSSYNSPLHF. The CDR3 DNA sequence: TGTGCCAGCAGCACAGGGGGGAGCTCCTATAATTCACCCCTCCACTTT.

This clonotype was found many times. The gene calls are TRBV4-1 and TRBJ2-6; tentatively, D is TRBD2 (5 bases). V dropped 7 bases and J dropped 4 bases, with 11 bases sitting between them. Germline V lookup: CDR1 MGHRA, CDR2 YSYEKL. This CDR3 is built from 14 residues. The CDR3 DNA sequence: TGCGCCAGCACTCGTCCGGGAGGGGCCAACGTCCTGACTTTC. It codes for CASTRPGGANVLTF.

As to this clonotype: A far larger clone is off by one base, so a read error is likely. This sequence joins TRBV28 and TRBJ2-1; no definite D call. Trimming took 2 bases from V and 10 from J, leaving 9 bases between them. The germline V gene encodes CDR1 MDHEN and CDR2 SYDVKM. The CDR3 sequence is 12 residues long. The CDR3 DNA reads as TGTGCCAGCAGTTTACTGGATTACGAGCAGTTCTTC. It is translated as CASSLLDYEQFF.

In its sample, this clonotype was seen many times. The rearrangement joins TRBV4-2 to TRBJ2-2; 10 bases agree with TRBD2. This CDR3 contains 17 residues. With V trimmed by 3 bases and J by 0 bases, 4 bases remained unmatched. The germline gives CDR1 LGHNA, CDR2 YNFKEQ. CDR3 amino acids: CASSHLGTSANTGELFF. The CDR3 DNA is TGTGCCAGCAGCCATTTGGGGACTAGCGCGAACACCGGGGAGCTGTTTTTT.

This clonotype was recorded at least ten times. The CDR3 nucleotides read TGTGCCAGTAGGGGCGACAGGGCGGCTAATGAAAAACTGTTTTTT. Residues: CASRGDRAANEKLFF. V gene TRBV19 combines with J gene TRBJ1-4, with 7 bases that match TRBD1. V was clipped by 6 bases and J by 3 bases; unmatched bases: 7. This CDR3 spans 15 amino acids. CDR1 and CDR2 (germline): LNHDA, SQIVND (reference sequence).